Sequencing of this TCR beta chain was carried out in a study of T cell changes during pregnancy in multiple sclerosis. Germline V gene sequence: CDR1 SEHNR, CDR2 FQNEAQ (reference sequence). The J segment lost 7 bases and the V segment lost 5 bases, leaving 17 bases of the junction unmatched. This CDR3 region has 17 residues. Sequenced by immunoSEQ multiplex PCR; TCRdb stores in-frame clones only, minus some. The sample lists 60,000 or so clones, 90% to 95% seen once, with about 0.85% in the top ten. The sequence came from a female donor with multiple sclerosis, enrolled in a pregnancy study. The V gene is TRBV7-9, the J gene TRBJ2-1; 7 bases agree with TRBD2. The input for sequencing was peripheral blood, taken before pregnancy. The CDR3 DNA sequence: TGTGCCAGCAGCCGCCGGGGCCGGGGGGTAGCAAGGAATGAGCAGTTCTTC. Translation: CASSRRGRGVARNEQFF.